These T cell receptor beta chains were read from a single sample in a study of cytomegalovirus exposure and HLA in healthy donors. TCRdb's table, derived via immunoSEQ multiplex PCR, lists solely in-frame clones and lacks some. This table has roughly 120,000 clones, more than 60% appearing once. Sample: PBMCs. Receptors originate from a woman in her 40s in good health and CMV-seropositive. CDR3s include the opening cysteine and the closing phenylalanine or tryptophan. A D gene is named only where the DNA matches it firmly. Clone sizes are given selectively: once, few, many, or a class where the clone is expanded.

TRBD1	TRBV7-2	TRBJ1-2	-	CASSDEGTGYGYTF	TGTGCCAGCAGCGACGAGGGGACAGGCTATGGCTACACCTTC
-	TRBV7-2	TRBJ1-4	-	CASSLSGGINEKLFF	TGTGCCAGCAGCTTAAGCGGAGGGATTAATGAAAAACTGTTTTTT
TRBD1	TRBV4-3	TRBJ1-6	-	CASSQEDRVVSPLHF	TGCGCCAGCAGCCAAGAAGACAGGGTAGTCTCACCCCTCCACTTT
TRBD1	TRBV10-1	TRBJ2-2	-	CASNPGQANTGELFF	TGCGCCAGCAACCCGGGACAGGCGAACACCGGGGAGCTGTTTTTT
TRBD2	TRBV27	TRBJ2-3	-	CASSPLAGGTDTQYF	TGTGCCAGCAGTCCTTTAGCGGGGGGAACAGATACGCAGTATTTT
TRBD1	TRBV11-2	TRBJ2-1	-	CASSPTGLGNEQFF	TGTGCCAGCAGCCCGACAGGGTTAGGGAATGAGCAGTTCTTC
-	TRBV7-2	TRBJ1-2	-	CASSIRGGAGANGYTF	TGTGCCAGCAGCATTAGGGGTGGGGCAGGGGCGAATGGCTACACCTTC
TRBD2	TRBV2	TRBJ2-7	-	CASSLSGGPSYEQYF	TGTGCCAGCAGCCTTAGCGGGGGGCCCTCCTACGAGCAGTACTTC
-	TRBV9	TRBJ1-3	-	CASSVPGVGNTIYF	TGTGCCAGCAGCGTGCCCGGAGTTGGAAACACCATATATTTT
TRBD1	TRBV6-5	TRBJ2-7	-	CASSYTGGEQYF	TGTGCCAGCAGTTACACAGGGGGCGAGCAGTACTTC
-	TRBV10-1	TRBJ1-5	-	CASRTGSNQPQHF	TGCGCCAGCAGGACAGGCAGCAATCAGCCCCAGCATTTT
-	TRBV15	TRBJ1-5	-	CATSGGGSLGNQPQHF	TGTGCCACCAGCGGGGGGGGCTCATTGGGCAATCAGCCCCAGCATTTT
-	TRBV7-2	TRBJ2-7	-	CASSFQVYEQYF	TGTGCCAGCAGCTTCCAGGTCTACGAGCAGTACTTC
-	TRBV27	TRBJ2-3	-	CASSLGATDTQYF	TGTGCCAGCAGTTTAGGAGCGACAGATACGCAGTATTTT
TRBD1	TRBV29-1	TRBJ2-5	once	CSFGPTGAGETQYF	TGCAGCTTTGGCCCTACAGGGGCAGGGGAGACCCAGTACTTC
-	TRBV18	TRBJ1-2	-	CASSPVREGYTF	TGTGCCAGCTCACCCGTCCGAGAAGGCTACACCTTC
-	TRBV19	TRBJ2-1	few	CASSINGVHEQFF	TGTGCCAGTAGTATAAACGGGGTGCATGAGCAGTTCTTC
TRBD2	TRBV5-4	TRBJ2-5	once	CASKGTSGRAETQYF	TGTGCCAGCAAAGGGACTAGCGGTCGAGCAGAGACCCAGTACTTC
-	TRBV5-1	TRBJ2-2	-	CASSPVLLTNTGELFF	TGCGCCAGCAGCCCCGTTTTACTTACGAACACCGGGGAGCTGTTTTTT
TRBD1	TRBV7-9	TRBJ1-3	once	CASSLATGVYSDSGNTIYF	TGTGCCAGCAGCTTAGCGACAGGGGTCTACTCTGACTCTGGAAACACCATATATTTT
-	TRBV2	TRBJ1-3	-	CARLYSGNTIYF	TGTGCCAGGTTATACTCTGGAAACACCATATATTTT
TRBD1	TRBV25-1	TRBJ2-7	-	CATTRTGSGSTYEQYF	TGTGCCACCACCAGGACAGGGTCCGGGAGCACTTACGAGCAGTACTTC
-	TRBV5-1	TRBJ2-5	-	CASSGQQETQYF	TGCGCCAGCAGCGGTCAGCAAGAGACCCAGTACTTC
TRBD1	TRBV2	TRBJ1-2	few	CASSEPDRVGIDYGYTF	TGTGCCAGCAGTGAACCCGACAGGGTAGGGATAGACTATGGCTACACCTTC
TRBD1	TRBV11-2	TRBJ2-7	-	CASSFDRGSGEQYF	TGTGCCAGCAGCTTTGACAGGGGCTCGGGGGAGCAGTACTTC
TRBD1	TRBV5-1	TRBJ1-4	-	CASSGQGTANEKLFF	TGCGCCAGCAGCGGACAGGGAACGGCTAATGAAAAACTGTTTTTT
-	TRBV11-2	TRBJ2-7	-	CASSLDNYEQYF	TGTGCCAGCAGCTTAGACAACTACGAGCAGTACTTC
-	TRBV5-1	TRBJ1-1	once	CASSSYERGTEAFF	TGCGCCAGCAGCTCCTACGAGCGGGGCACTGAAGCTTTCTTT
TRBD1	TRBV19	TRBJ1-2	-	CASADRVDLYGYTF	TGTGCCAGCGCGGACAGGGTAGATCTTTATGGCTACACCTTC
-	TRBV15	TRBJ2-1	-	CATQGGNNEQFF	TGTGCCACCCAGGGGGGTAACAATGAGCAGTTCTTC
TRBD2	TRBV11-3	TRBJ2-3	-	CASSPGGGLTSTQYF	TGTGCCAGCAGCCCGGGGGGGGGCCTGACGAGTACGCAGTATTTT
-	TRBV7-6	TRBJ2-1	-	CASSLYSTGNNEQFF	TGTGCCAGCAGCTTGTATAGTACGGGAAACAATGAGCAGTTCTTC
-	TRBV7-2	TRBJ2-7	-	CASSPQGGYEQYF	TGTGCCAGCAGCCCCCAAGGGGGCTACGAGCAGTACTTC
TRBD1	TRBV5-1	TRBJ2-1	-	CASSPGTGGNEQFF	TGCGCCAGCAGCCCCGGGACAGGGGGCAATGAGCAGTTCTTC
TRBD2	TRBV5-1	TRBJ2-3	-	CASSLEASGSTDTQYF	TGCGCCAGCAGCTTGGAGGCTAGCGGTAGCACAGATACGCAGTATTTT
-	TRBV6-1	TRBJ1-5	-	CASSDPGAVNSNQPQHF	TGTGCCAGCAGTGACCCAGGGGCGGTAAATAGCAATCAGCCCCAGCATTTT
-	TRBV7-2	TRBJ1-5	-	CASSLVNRDQPQHF	TGTGCCAGCAGCTTAGTTAACAGGGATCAGCCCCAGCATTTT
TRBD1	TRBV5-6	TRBJ2-1	-	CASSLGRGRDKWDEQFF	TGTGCCAGCAGCTTAGGCAGGGGGCGCGATAAATGGGATGAGCAGTTCTTC
-	TRBV2	TRBJ1-1	few	CASSGTYLGTEAFF	TGTGCCAGCAGTGGGACTTATCTGGGCACTGAAGCTTTCTTT
-	TRBV7-2	TRBJ1-2	-	CASSSDGNLYGYTF	TGTGCCAGCAGCTCAGACGGGAATCTCTATGGCTACACCTTC
-	TRBV2	TRBJ1-2	-	CASSEIQGNYGYTF	TGTGCCAGCAGTGAAATACAGGGCAACTATGGCTACACCTTC
-	TRBV5-6	TRBJ2-7	-	CASSKPAGYEQYF	TGTGCCAGCAGCAAACCCGCGGGCTACGAGCAGTACTTC
TRBD1	TRBV7-9	TRBJ1-4	-	CASSSQGGNEKLFF	TGTGCCAGCAGCTCACAGGGGGGTAATGAAAAACTGTTTTTT
-	TRBV9	TRBJ2-1	once	CASGGADVSNEQFF	TGTGCCAGCGGAGGAGCAGATGTAAGCAATGAGCAGTTCTTC
-	TRBV4-1	TRBJ2-3	-	CASNLGQGTDTQYF	TGCGCCAGCAACCTTGGGCAGGGGACAGATACGCAGTATTTT
-	TRBV5-1	TRBJ2-7	few	CASSFGFGTSNHEQYF	TGCGCCAGCAGCTTTGGTTTCGGTACTAGCAATCACGAGCAGTACTTC
-	TRBV4-1	TRBJ1-2	-	CASSQEGWAGDGYTF	TGCGCCAGCAGCCAAGAAGGTTGGGCAGGGGATGGCTACACCTTC
-	TRBV18	TRBJ2-5	once	CASSPRQPETQYF	TGTGCCAGCTCACCAAGACAGCCAGAGACCCAGTACTTC